This paragraph covers one TCR beta chain sequence. The antigen is undetermined. There are 15 residues in the CDR3. Germline CDR1 is SGHTA and CDR2 is FQGTGA. Trimming left V 1 base short and J 3 bases short, with 11 bases between. This specimen belongs to a study of cytomegalovirus exposure and HLA in healthy donors. Study-level points and caveats: Association with HLA alleles at 0.05 false discovery rate was found for 16,951 TCR beta sequences in a later analysis. Donors belonging to an Asian-associated ancestry cluster reportedly showed fewer N-insertions in productive TCRs than the 666-donor mean, according to what a later analysis found. A prior analysis recorded that most TCR beta V segments were productive about 90% or about 30% of the time.

PCR involved 60 Vbeta and 13 Jbeta primers. Profiled with immunoSEQ multiplex PCR; TCRdb holds only in-frame clones, not every one. The repertoire holds about 82,000 clones, around 77% seen once, with 3.3% in the top ten. The source of this sequence is a man over 45 in good health and CMV-seronegative. Sequencing was done on a sample of PBMCs. The chain carries TRBV7-3 and TRBJ2-3; perhaps TRBD2 as D (7 bases). CDR3 sequence: CASSLRGGGTDTQYF. CDR3 nucleotide sequence: TGTGCCAGCAGCTTAAGAGGGGGGGGGACAGATACGCAGTATTTT.